This T cell receptor beta chain derives from a study of blood T cell repertoires in COVID-19. Enrollees, about 18 to 95 years old, lived in 20 to 25 US areas. This clone was recorded only once. J lost 3 bases, V lost 5 bases, and 17 bases had no gene match. This CDR3 is 19 amino acids long. Germline V gene sequence: CDR1 KGHDR, CDR2 SFDVKD. The method was immunoSEQ multiplex PCR; TCRdb's version includes in-frame clones alone and lacks a portion of them. The sample records around 300,000 clones, roughly 91% being singletons. This clonotype originated in an older woman in a cohort exposed to, infected with or recovered from COVID-19 (not recorded which). The chain joins TRBV24-1 to TRBJ2-7; 11 bases map to TRBD2. Material: PBMCs or T cells enriched from blood (not recorded which). CDR3 sequence: CATSGPTGPGLAGIYEQYF. The CDR3 bases are TGTGCCACCAGTGGTCCGACAGGGCCAGGACTAGCGGGTATCTACGAGCAGTACTTC.